The rows below give T cell receptor beta chains drawn from one sample of a study of blood T cells in healthy people across ages. TCRdb passed the 5' RACE reads through MiXCR, listing each CDR3 protein once. The top ten hold over 2.5% of the sample, which has more than 650,000 distinct CDR3 sequences, 20% to 30% seen once. This sample also belongs to another study, concerning T cells of mothers and their children.

The sequencing input was blood. The receptors stem from a boy aged 10-17 years in good health. The CDR3 runs from the conserved cysteine through the conserved F or W. The order of the fields is clone size, D gene, V gene, J gene, CDR3 DNA, CDR3 protein. A D gene is named only where the DNA matches it firmly. A row's size may be missing; if present it is once, few, many or a size class.

>.|TRBD1|TRBV5-1|TRBJ2-1
TGCGCCAGCAGCTTGGGGGGACAGACCTACAATGAGCAGTTCTTC
CASSLGGQTYNEQFF
>.|.|TRBV5-1|TRBJ2-1
TGCGCCAGCAGCCCAGGGGCTACTGCTCTCCATGAGCAGCTCTTC
CASSPGATALHEQLF
>few|.|TRBV5-1|TRBJ2-2
TGCGCCAGCAGCTGGAATGAGGGTAGCACCGGGGAGCTGTTTTTT
CASSWNEGSTGELFF
>.|TRBD1|TRBV6-1|TRBJ2-7
TGTGCCAGCATTCGCACTGGACAGGTTCTAACACACTCCTACGAGCAGTACTTC
CASIRTGQVLTHSYEQYF
>few|.|TRBV12-3/TRBV12-4|TRBJ1-4
TGTGCCAGCAGGGTAGGGGGTTTTGAAAAACTGTTTTTT
CASRVGGFEKLFF
>.|.|TRBV9|TRBJ1-1
TGTGCCAGCAGCGTTGTTCCCGGGGGAGCTGAAGCTTTCTTT
CASSVVPGGAEAFF
>.|.|TRBV29-1|TRBJ2-5
TGCAGCGTTGAAGGGAGGTCAAACAGGGCCTCCGGGACCCAGTACTTC
CSVEGRSNRASGTQYF
>.|.|TRBV29-1|TRBJ2-1
TGCAGCGTTGGAGTGGTGAGCTCCTACAATGAGCAGTTCTTC
CSVGVVSSYNEQFF
>many|.|TRBV24-1|TRBJ2-7
TGTGCCACCAGTGATGGATCCTACGAGCAGTACTTC
CATSDGSYEQYF
>.|.|TRBV3-1|TRBJ2-7
TGTGCCAGCAGCCCCGGGCGGGGAAGAACCTTC
CASSPGRGRTF
>.|TRBD1|TRBV12-3/TRBV12-4|TRBJ2-1
TGTGCCAGCAGTTTAGAGGGGGCCTTACCTTATGAGCAGTTCTTC
CASSLEGALPYEQFF
>.|TRBD1|TRBV11-2|TRBJ2-5
TGTGCCAGCACGTCGGGACAGGGAATAACCCGGGCGTACTTC
CASTSGQGITRAYF
>.|TRBD2|TRBV28|TRBJ2-5
TGTGCCAGCAGTACTTCTAGCGGGGGGACGTACCAAGAGACCCAGTACTTC
CASSTSSGGTYQETQYF
>few|.|TRBV6-5|TRBJ2-5
TGTGCCAGCAGTTACTCTACAGCCGAGACCCAGTACTTC
CASSYSTAETQYF
>.|TRBD2|TRBV12-3/TRBV12-4|TRBJ2-7
TGTGCCAGCAGTTTAGAGACGGGGGGGAACGAGCAGTACTTC
CASSLETGGNEQYF
>.|.|TRBV5-5|TRBJ1-2
TGTGCCAGCAGCTTCTCAGTCGGTGGCTACACCTTC
CASSFSVGGYTF
>few|.|TRBV20-1|TRBJ1-5
TGCAGTGCTAGAGCGGGGGCCGGCAATCAGCCCCAGCATTTT
CSARAGAGNQPQHF
>.|.|TRBV20-1|TRBJ1-1
TGCAGTGCTCCTGTTAGGGGCCGGTTGAACACTGAAGCTTTCTTT
CSAPVRGRLNTEAFF
>.|.|TRBV5-5|TRBJ2-5
TGTGCCAGCACTTATGGGGAAGTGAGAGAGACCCAGTACTTC
CASTYGEVRETQYF
>.|TRBD1|TRBV5-1|TRBJ1-2
TGCGCCAGCAGCTCCTCAGGGGGCAGCAACTATGGCTACACCTTC
CASSSSGGSNYGYTF
>few|.|TRBV5-6|TRBJ2-7
TGTGCCAGCAGCTTAAGACAGGAGAACGAGCAGTACTTC
CASSLRQENEQYF
>.|TRBD2|TRBV12-3/TRBV12-4|TRBJ2-7
TGTGCCAGCAGCTCCGGCGGGGGGGGAGAGCAGTACTTC
CASSSGGGGEQYF
>.|TRBD1|TRBV28|TRBJ1-2
TGTGCCAGCAGTTTATTGACAGGGGATGGCTACACCTTC
CASSLLTGDGYTF
>many|TRBD1|TRBV5-8|TRBJ2-7
TGTGCCAGCACCCCCGGGACAGGTACGCCGATTTACGAGCAGTACTTC
CASTPGTGTPIYEQYF
>many|.|TRBV3-1|TRBJ2-5
TGTGCCAGCAGTCACGACTGGGAAGAGACCCAGTACTTC
CASSHDWEETQYF
>few|.|TRBV13|TRBJ2-1
TGTGCCAGCAGCTTAGCTCCGGACTACAATGAGCAGTTCTTC
CASSLAPDYNEQFF
>few|.|TRBV12-5|TRBJ2-5
TGTGCTAGTGGTTTGAAGGGGCGGGAGACCCAGTACTTC
CASGLKGRETQYF
>.|.|TRBV9|TRBJ1-1
TGTGCCAGCCGAGGGGCAGGGGCGGGGGACACTGAAGCTTTCTTT
CASRGAGAGDTEAFF
>.|.|TRBV4-1|TRBJ2-7
TGCGCCAGCAGCCAAGAATCGGACATAGCCTACGAGCAGTACTTC
CASSQESDIAYEQYF
>.|TRBD2|TRBV5-1|TRBJ2-3
TGCGCCAGCAGCTCGGGCGGCGGGGGGAGCACAGATACGCAGTATTTT
CASSSGGGGSTDTQYF
>.|.|TRBV7-9|TRBJ1-1
TGTTCCAGCAGCTTATCCGCGGGGCTCACTGAAGCTTACTTT
CSSSLSAGLTEAYF
>.|TRBD1|TRBV12-3/TRBV12-4|TRBJ1-2
TGTGCCAGCAGTTTCCGGGACAGGGGTGGCTACACCTTC
CASSFRDRGGYTF
>.|.|TRBV7-2|TRBJ1-4
TGTGCCAGCAGCTTAAGATTCGGGGGGGGTTTATCTGAAAAACTGTTTTTT
CASSLRFGGGLSEKLFF
>few|.|TRBV20-1|TRBJ2-7
TGCAGTGCTATAGTTGGAGCCGAGCAGTACTTC
CSAIVGAEQYF
>.|.|TRBV28|TRBJ2-1
TGTGCCAGCAGTTTGCGGGGGCAACCTTACAATGAGCAGTTCTTC
CASSLRGQPYNEQFF
>.|.|TRBV12-5|TRBJ2-3
TGTGCTAGTGGTTTGGGGGGGCCCACAGATACGCAGTATTTT
CASGLGGPTDTQYF
>.|.|TRBV3-1|TRBJ2-5
TGTGCCAGCAGCCAAGAATCTGGACACGTCCAAGAGACCCAGTACTTC
CASSQESGHVQETQYF
>.|.|TRBV5-6|TRBJ1-2
TGTGCCAGCAGCTCTCCGGGTTACTATGGCTACACCTTC
CASSSPGYYGYTF
>.|.|TRBV6-5|TRBJ2-7
TGTGCCAGCAGTTGGACCGCTGGGACCTACGAGCAGTACTTC
CASSWTAGTYEQYF
>.|TRBD2|TRBV28|TRBJ2-7
TGTGCCAGCAGTTTATTAGCGGGGGTATACGAGCAGTACTTC
CASSLLAGVYEQYF
>many|.|TRBV29-1|TRBJ2-5
TGCAGCGTTCTACTAGCACAAGAGACCCAGTACTTC
CSVLLAQETQYF
>few|TRBD2|TRBV30|TRBJ2-3
TGTGCCTGGAGTAGAGGCGGGGGGGCAGATACGCAGTATTTT
CAWSRGGGADTQYF
>few|TRBD1|TRBV20-1|TRBJ1-2
TGCAGTGCTCTTCAGGGGGCGGATGGCTACACCTTC
CSALQGADGYTF
>.|TRBD1|TRBV9|TRBJ2-7
TGTGCCAGCAGCCTGCGGACAGGGGGGGGATTTGGTGAGCAGTACTTC
CASSLRTGGGFGEQYF
>few|TRBD1|TRBV4-1|TRBJ1-1
TGCACCAGCAGCCAAGACAGGGGGCGCGGAACTGAAGCTTTCTTT
CTSSQDRGRGTEAFF
>few|TRBD1|TRBV13|TRBJ2-4
TGTGCCAGCAGCTTATGGGGACAGGGTCTAGCCAAAAACATTCAGTACTTC
CASSLWGQGLAKNIQYF
>few|.|TRBV29-1|TRBJ2-1
TGCAGCGTTGGACAGCACAATGAGCAGTTCTTC
CSVGQHNEQFF
>.|.|TRBV28|TRBJ2-6
TGCGCCAGCAGTTTCCGAGCAACGAAAGGGGCCAACGTCCTGACTTTC
CASSFRATKGANVLTF
>.|.|TRBV20-1|TRBJ2-3
TGCAGTGCTAGAGATCGGAGGGGGGACACCACAGATACGCAGTATTTT
CSARDRRGDTTDTQYF
>many|.|TRBV3-1|TRBJ2-2
TGTGCCAGCAGTCAGGCCGGGGAGCTGTTTTTT
CASSQAGELFF
>.|TRBD1|TRBV20-1|TRBJ2-5
TGCAGTGCGGAAACCTCGGGACAGCTACAAGAGACCCAGTACTTC
CSAETSGQLQETQYF
>.|.|TRBV27|TRBJ2-1
TGTGCCAGCAGCCTAAACACCCTCTCCTACAATGAGCAGTTCTTC
CASSLNTLSYNEQFF
>.|TRBD1|TRBV5-1|TRBJ2-6
TGCGCCAGCAGCTTGACAGGGGAATCCGGGGCCAACGTCCTGACTTTC
CASSLTGESGANVLTF
>few|.|TRBV10-1|TRBJ2-2
TGCGCCAGCAGTGAGTCCACTAGCTTTAGCGCCGGGGAGCTGTTTTTT
CASSESTSFSAGELFF
>few|TRBD1|TRBV7-9|TRBJ1-2
TGTGCCAGCAGCTTAGGGGACAGGGTTGCCTATGGCTACACCTTC
CASSLGDRVAYGYTF
>few|.|TRBV25-1|TRBJ1-2
TGTGCCAGCAGGAGTGATCAGGGCTTCTATGGCTACACCTTC
CASRSDQGFYGYTF
>few|TRBD2|TRBV12-3/TRBV12-4|TRBJ2-5
TGTGCCAGCGGCGGGGGGGCTCAAGAGACCCAGTACTTC
CASGGGAQETQYF
>.|.|TRBV29-1|TRBJ2-3
TGCAGCCAAAGCAGGGAACATACGCAGTATTTT
CSQSREHTQYF
>.|.|TRBV28|TRBJ2-5
TGTGCCAGCAGCCTAGACTTTGGAGAGACCCAGTACTTC
CASSLDFGETQYF
>.|.|TRBV11-2|TRBJ2-5
TGTGCCAGCAGCTTTGCCCAAGAGACCCAGTACTTC
CASSFAQETQYF